These 30 T cell receptor beta chains share one sample of origin, sequenced in a study of blood T cell repertoires in COVID-19. TCRdb keeps only in-frame clones here, not all; method: immunoSEQ multiplex PCR. The sample includes 140,000 to 150,000 clones, around nine tenths of them seen just once. Material for sequencing was peripheral blood. These receptors all stem from a woman in her fifties or sixties with acute or convalescent COVID-19.

The chain employs TRBV7-9 and TRBJ1-1; D unclear. The germline gives CDR1 SEHNR, CDR2 FQNEAQ (reference sequence). This CDR3 contains 13 residues. Trimming left V 6 bases short and J 6 bases short, with 14 bases between. CDR3 residues: CASRQTLDAEAFF. The CDR3 nucleotides read TGTGCCAGCAGACAGACCTTAGACGCTGAAGCTTTCTTT.

The chain couples TRBV9 to TRBJ1-6; no definite D call. Germline V gene lookup returns CDR1 SGDLS and CDR2 YYNGEE. The V end lost 0 bases, the J end lost 9 bases, and 16 bases lay between the germline ends. The CDR3 has 16 residues. CDR3 loop: CASSVGSRRVASPLHF. The CDR3 coding sequence is TGTGCCAGCAGCGTAGGGTCCAGGCGGGTTGCTTCACCCCTCCACTTT.

This chain links TRBV21-1 with TRBJ2-5; the D call TRBD1 from the table was never checked on the DNA. TRBV21-1 is designated a pseudogene. The CDR3 length is 15 residues. CDR3 nucleotide sequence: TGTGCCAGCAGCTACCGGGACAGGGGGCTGGAGACCCAGTACTTC. Amino acid sequence: CASSYRDRGLETQYF.

The chain uses TRBV19 and TRBJ2-7, with 10 bases matching TRBD2. CDR3 length equals 15 residues. The J segment lost 3 bases and the V segment lost 2 bases, leaving 4 bases of the junction unmatched. Germline V gene data show CDR1 as LNHDA and CDR2 as SQIVND (reference sequence). This CDR3 reads CASSIQRGGDYEQYF. In nucleotides, the CDR3 is TGTGCCAGTAGTATACAGCGGGGGGGAGACTACGAGCAGTACTTC.

V usage is TRBV5-6 and J usage is TRBJ1-2; possibly TRBD1 for D (6 bases). Germline CDR1 is SGHDT and CDR2 is YYEEEE. CDR3 length: 15 amino acids. Deletions cut 6 bases from V and 0 bases from J, with 15 bases between. The CDR3: CASTLLRGSNYGYTF. The CDR3 bases are TGTGCCAGCACCCTCCTCAGGGGTTCTAACTATGGCTACACCTTC.

This clone appeared a single time. J is TRBJ1-1 and V is TRBV28; TRBD1 might be the D (5 bases). The CDR3 covers 13 residues. From germline, CDR1 is MDHEN and CDR2 SYDVKM. V was pared by 9 bases and J by 5 bases, with 16 bases between. The CDR3 loop reads CASWVGGVTEAFF. The CDR3 DNA is TGTGCCAGTTGGGTCGGGGGGGTAACTGAAGCTTTCTTT.

The table lists this clone with a count of one. CDR3 in DNA: TGTGCCAGCGGGACAGTCTATGGCTACACCTTC. Translating it yields CASGTVYGYTF. The genes are TRBV19 and TRBJ1-2; 7 positions match TRBD1. The CDR3 totals 11 residues. From germline, CDR1 is LNHDA and CDR2 SQIVND (reference sequence). The ends lost 9 bases at V and 4 bases at J; junction bases unmatched: 2.

This chain links TRBV6-7 with TRBJ1-6; D gene unclear. TRBV6-7 is treated as an ORF (open reading frame) with a function not yet certain. The CDR3 has 18 residues. V dropped 5 bases and J dropped 5 bases, with 22 bases sitting between them. CDR3 protein: CASSEGPGVTYHNSPLHF. The CDR3 nucleotides read TGTGCCAGCAGTGAAGGGCCGGGAGTAACCTACCATAATTCACCCCTCCACTTT.

The CDR3 nucleotides are TGTGCCATCAGTGAGGGGGACAGGGGTGTTGCAGATACGCAGTATTTT. This translates into CAISEGDRGVADTQYF. The V and J genes are TRBV10-3 and TRBJ2-3, with 10 bases matching TRBD1. J was trimmed by 4 bases and V by 2 bases; bases with no gene match: 6. Germline CDR1 and CDR2: ENHRY and SYGVKD. This CDR3 contains 16 residues.

The CDR3 spells CASSQVNRAAEEKLFF. As DNA, the CDR3 is TGCGCCAGCAGCCAAGTTAACCGCGCCGCGGAGGAAAAACTGTTTTTT. This rearrangement joins TRBV4-1 to TRBJ1-4; the D is unclear. V lost 1 base to trimming and J lost 8 bases, with 17 bases between them. Per germline, CDR1 MGHRA and CDR2 YSYEKL. The CDR3 length is 16 residues.

This clone showed up just a few times. This chain links TRBV12-3 or TRBV12-4 with TRBJ1-6; D possibly corresponds to TRBD1 (5 bases). Trimming left V 3 bases short and J 6 bases short, with 6 bases between. The CDR3 is 13 residues long. The CDR3 bases are TGTGCCAGCAGTTTCAGGGTTAATTCACCCCTCCACTTT. It codes for CASSFRVNSPLHF.

The chain employs TRBV27 and TRBJ2-3; 7 bases align to TRBD1. The CDR3 is made up of 16 amino acids. Trimming took 4 bases from V and 3 from J; bases not matched to a gene: 10. Germline loops: CDR1 MNHEY, CDR2 SMNVEV (reference sequence). As DNA, the CDR3 is TGTGCCAGCAGTTCCCTCAGGGGGAGTAGGACAGATACGCAGTATTTT. Its protein is CASSSLRGSRTDTQYF.

V is TRBV29-1 and J is TRBJ2-7, with D perhaps matching TRBD2 (7 bases). Germline lookup yields CDR1 SQVTM and CDR2 ANQGSEA. This CDR3 has 13 residues. V lost 4 bases and J lost 3, with 13 bases in between. This chain's CDR3 is CSVAGGGVYEQYF. The DNA of the CDR3 is TGCAGCGTTGCCGGAGGGGGGGTCTACGAGCAGTACTTC.

The chain has TRBV19 and TRBJ2-1; 9 bases fit TRBD2. The CDR3 is made up of 14 amino acids. The germline V gene has CDR1 LNHDA and CDR2 SQIVND (reference sequence). V was clipped by 5 bases and J by 7 bases; unmatched bases: 6. The CDR3 DNA sequence: TGTGCCAGTAGTGGCGGGGGGGTATCAAATGAGCAGTTCTTC. Translation: CASSGGGVSNEQFF. The whole variable domain, filled in from reference TRBV19 and TRBJ2-1, reads DGGITQSPKYLFRKEGQNVTLSCEQNLNHDAMYWYRQDPGQGLRLIYYSQIVNDFQKGDIAEGYSVSREKKESFPLTVTSAQKNPTAFYLCASSGGGVSNEQFFGPGTRLTVL.

The chain couples TRBV18 to TRBJ1-5, with a possible D match to TRBD1 (6 bases). V shed 8 bases and J shed 2 bases, with 13 bases lying between them. CDR1 is KGHSH and CDR2 is LQKENI in the germline V gene. The CDR3 consists of 14 residues. In DNA form, the CDR3 reads TGTGCCAGCCGATCGACAGGCGGCAATCAGCCCCAGCATTTT. It yields the protein CASRSTGGNQPQHF. Full variable domain (remainder filled in from reference TRBV18 and TRBJ1-5): NAGVMQNPRHLVRRRGQEARLRCSPMKGHSHVYWYRQLPEEGLKFMVYLQKENIIDESGMPKERFSAEFPKEGPSILRIQQVVRGDSAAYFCASRSTGGNQPQHFGDGTRLSIL.

The chain couples TRBV5-6 to TRBJ2-7; D is perhaps TRBD1 (5 bases). Germline loops: CDR1 SGHDT, CDR2 YYEEEE. Trimming removed 4 bases from V and 2 bases from J, with 13 bases in between. CDR3 length equals 14 residues. DNA for the CDR3: TGTGCCAGCAGCGACAGTCTGCTACCCTACGAGCAGTACTTC. Residues: CASSDSLLPYEQYF.

V is TRBV2 and J is TRBJ1-2; TRBD1 aligns across 7 bases. The CDR3 contains 11 residues. After removal of 10 bases from V and 7 bases from J, the junction contained 6 bases not matched to a gene. The germline V gene encodes CDR1 SNHLY and CDR2 FYNNEI. The CDR3 nucleotides are TGTGCCAACTCAGGGGGACGTGGCTACACCTTC. Amino acids: CANSGGRGYTF.

This chain uses TRBV6-5 with TRBJ2-7, with D hard to call. Trimming left V 3 bases short and J 1 base short, with 10 bases between. CDR3 length: 14 residues. Germline CDR1 and CDR2: MNHEY and SVGAGI. The CDR3 DNA reads TGTGCCAGCAGTTATCAGCGAACTTCCTACGAGCAGTACTTC. The encoded protein is CASSYQRTSYEQYF.

The V call is TRBV7-9, the J call TRBJ1-2; 7 nucleotides align to TRBD1. The CDR3 consists of 15 residues. V was clipped by 1 base and J by 8 bases; unmatched bases: 10. The V gene's germline CDR1 is SEHNR and CDR2 FQNEAQ (reference sequence). The CDR3 is CASSLGQQGLDGYTF. In DNA, the CDR3 is TGTGCCAGCAGCTTAGGGCAACAGGGGTTAGACGGCTACACCTTC.

The chain links TRBV18 to TRBJ1-1; D not certain. The CDR3 extends over 14 amino acids. V was cut by 3 bases and J by 3 bases, with 11 bases left in between. Germline V gene lookup returns CDR1 KGHSH and CDR2 LQKENI. DNA of the CDR3: TGTGCCAGCTCACCTCTCGTGCGGGACACTGAAGCTTTCTTT. Encoded protein: CASSPLVRDTEAFF.

The J gene is TRBJ2-5, the V gene TRBV12-3 or TRBV12-4; 7 nucleotides agree with TRBD1. The CDR3 runs 13 residues. The V and J ends lost 5 bases and 8 bases, in that order; junction bases with no gene match: 8. CDR3 amino acids: CASSRDSKRTQYF. Here the CDR3 DNA reads TGTGCCAGCAGTAGGGACAGCAAGAGAACCCAGTACTTC.

This clone turned up a few times. The genes are TRBV7-9 and TRBJ2-7; D uncertain. Germline V gives CDR1 SEHNR, CDR2 FQNEAQ (reference sequence). V was pared by 4 bases and J by 1 base, with 20 bases between. CDR3 size: 17 residues. The CDR3 reads CASSSPRGLGMSYEQYF. As DNA, the CDR3 is TGTGCCAGCAGCTCCCCACGCGGCCTGGGTATGTCCTACGAGCAGTACTTC.

This rearrangement joins TRBV11-2 to TRBJ2-5, with a weak D call TRBD2 (6 bases). CDR1 and CDR2 from the germline V gene are SGHAT and FQNNGV. Trimming pared 5 bases from V and 4 bases from J, leaving 23 bases between. The CDR3 totals 17 residues. The CDR3 protein is CASSLAGIRGTRETQYF. In nucleotides, the CDR3 is TGTGCCAGCAGCCTAGCAGGGATTCGCGGGACCCGAGAGACCCAGTACTTC.

The chain employs TRBV4-1 and TRBJ2-4; D not resolved. The germline V gene has CDR1 MGHRA and CDR2 YSYEKL. V gave up 4 bases and J gave up 5 bases, with 18 bases separating them. CDR3 size: 16 residues. The DNA of the CDR3 is TGCGCCAGCAGCCCCTTGTCGGTAAGCGAGGAAAACATTCAGTACTTC. Translated, it gives CASSPLSVSEENIQYF.

The V call is TRBV18, the J call TRBJ2-3; TRBD2 matches at 10 bases. Germline V gene sequence: CDR1 KGHSH, CDR2 LQKENI. V shed 1 base, J shed 1 base, and the junction held 8 bases outside the gene matches. This CDR3 region has 18 residues. The CDR3 reads CASSPLRTSGFGTDTQYF. The CDR3 DNA follows: TGTGCCAGCTCACCACTACGGACTAGCGGTTTTGGCACAGATACGCAGTATTTT.

V usage is TRBV27 and J usage is TRBJ2-3; 7 bases align to TRBD2. The CDR3 extends over 15 amino acids. The J segment lost 3 bases and the V segment lost 2 bases, leaving 5 bases of the junction unmatched. Germline V lookup: CDR1 MNHEY, CDR2 SMNVEV (reference sequence). CDR3 sequence reads: CASSLSGIATDTQYF. The CDR3 coding sequence is TGTGCCAGCAGTTTAAGCGGGATCGCGACAGATACGCAGTATTTT.

The chain uses TRBV5-4 and TRBJ2-5; D is possibly TRBD1 (6 bases). V was trimmed by 10 bases and J by 3 bases, leaving 13 bases between them. Germline V gives CDR1 SGHNT, CDR2 YYREEE (reference sequence). The CDR3 loop spans 12 amino acids. CDR3 in amino acids: CAFHRTEETQYF. Here the CDR3 DNA reads TGTGCCTTCCACAGGACAGAAGAGACCCAGTACTTC.

This sequence joins TRBV4-2 and TRBJ2-7; TRBD1 might be the D (7 bases). With 4 bases removed from V and 0 bases from J, the gap between germline ends came to 16 bases. The CDR3 is made up of 16 amino acids. Germline V gene sequence: CDR1 LGHNA, CDR2 YNFKEQ. CDR3 coding DNA: TGTGCCAGCAGCCCCTTTGCAGGGGGGCCCTCCTACGAGCAGTACTTC. Translated: CASSPFAGGPSYEQYF.

The chain has TRBV5-6 and TRBJ1-2; D uncertain. Per the germline V gene, CDR1 is SGHDT and CDR2 is YYEEEE. V lost 0 bases, J lost 3 bases, and 9 bases lay in between. This CDR3 contains 14 residues. Here the CDR3 reads CASSLGPSHYGYTF. CDR3 DNA: TGTGCCAGCAGCTTGGGTCCGAGCCACTATGGCTACACCTTC.

The V call is TRBV2, the J call TRBJ1-5; 10 nucleotides match TRBD1. The CDR3 sequence is 15 residues long. The ends lost 2 bases at V and 5 bases at J; junction bases unmatched: 3. Germline lookup yields CDR1 SNHLY and CDR2 FYNNEI. Here the CDR3 reads CASSEMGQGYQPQHF. The CDR3, as DNA: TGTGCCAGCAGTGAAATGGGACAGGGGTATCAGCCCCAGCATTTT.